This TCR beta chain is drawn from a study of control samples from healthy donors and cancer patients. V gave up 3 bases and J gave up 7 bases; unmatched junction bases: 8. Germline V lookup: CDR1 SGHTA, CDR2 FQGNSA. This CDR3 region has 15 residues. Assay used: immunoSEQ multiplex PCR; TCRdb lists only in-frame clones, some missing. The table includes around 190,000 clones, 90% detected once. The genes are TRBV7-2 and TRBJ1-4; 7 nucleotides align to TRBD1. Input material: blood. This sequence was found in a woman between 45 and 60 years old in good health. The CDR3 here is CASSFFGQAFEKLFF. In DNA, the CDR3 is TGTGCCAGCAGCTTCTTTGGACAGGCTTTTGAAAAACTGTTTTTT.